This TCR beta chain stems from a study of control samples from healthy donors and cancer patients. Only in-frame clones appear in the TCRdb table, and some are missing; sequencing was by immunoSEQ multiplex PCR. The sample records about 120,000 clones, around 94% being singletons. V lost 7 bases to trimming and J lost 4 bases, with 10 bases between them. This CDR3 has 11 residues. The V gene's germline CDR1 is DFQATT and CDR2 SNEGSKA (reference sequence). The chain joins TRBV20-1 to TRBJ1-2; D is undetermined. The source of this sequence is an elderly man with head and neck cancer. Input material: PBMCs. CDR3 amino acids: CSVQESYGYTF. In nucleotides, the CDR3 is TGCAGTGTCCAGGAGAGCTATGGCTACACCTTC.